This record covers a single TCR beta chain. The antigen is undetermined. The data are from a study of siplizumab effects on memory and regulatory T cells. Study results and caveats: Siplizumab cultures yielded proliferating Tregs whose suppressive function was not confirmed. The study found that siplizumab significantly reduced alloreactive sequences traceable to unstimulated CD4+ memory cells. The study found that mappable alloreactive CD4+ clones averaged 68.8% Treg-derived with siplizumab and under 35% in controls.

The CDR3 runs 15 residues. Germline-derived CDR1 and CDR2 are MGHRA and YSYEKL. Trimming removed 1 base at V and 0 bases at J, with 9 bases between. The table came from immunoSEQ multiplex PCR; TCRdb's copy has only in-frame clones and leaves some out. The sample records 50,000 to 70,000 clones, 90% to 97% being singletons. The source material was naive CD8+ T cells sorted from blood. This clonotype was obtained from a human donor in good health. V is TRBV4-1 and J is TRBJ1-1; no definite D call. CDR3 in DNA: TGCGCCAGCAGCCAAGCCGGACGGTTGAACACTGAAGCTTTCTTT. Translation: CASSQAGRLNTEAFF.